This entry describes one T cell receptor (beta chain). This record comes from a study of blood T cell repertoires in COVID-19. Study at large: Spain, Italy and the United States supplied samples that represented acute and convalescent COVID-19.

Germline CDR1 SGHDN, CDR2 FVKESK. This CDR3 has 16 amino acids. The ends were cut back, 0 bases at V and 0 bases at J, with 8 bases in the middle. Authors' data handling: For nucleated cells, counts were estimated from reference gene primer amplification. Profiled with immunoSEQ multiplex PCR; TCRdb holds only in-frame clones, not every one. The D gene and trimming were derived from the DNA, and the V and J assignments and clone size from that table. The sample consists of 250,000 or so clones, 88% of them appearing once. The sequence was obtained from a man older than 75 with acute or convalescent COVID-19. The chain recombines TRBV14 with TRBJ1-4, with D possibly being TRBD1 (5 bases). The sample was peripheral blood. The CDR3 nucleotides read TGTGCCAGCAGCCAAGAAACAGGTGCAACTAATGAAAAACTGTTTTTT. Translating it yields CASSQETGATNEKLFF.